This T cell receptor beta chain is drawn from a study of T cell responses to AZD1222 COVID-19 vaccine. The table lists this clone with a few counts. This CDR3 has 16 residues. V gave up 1 base and J gave up 0 bases, with 9 bases separating them. Germline V gives CDR1 SGHNT, CDR2 YENEEA. Pooling covered second doses at about 4 or about 12 weeks. The protocol was immunoSEQ multiplex PCR, while the TCRdb copy is restricted to in-frame clones and leaves out a portion. The repertoire holds around 110,000 clones, with roughly 91% as singletons. The chain is built from TRBV11-3 and TRBJ2-2, with D uncertain. Sample: peripheral blood, taken 28 days after the second AZD1222 dose. This clonotype was sampled from an adult who received the AZD1222 COVID-19 vaccine. CDR3 region: CASSLGGSTNTGELFF. CDR3 nucleotides: TGTGCCAGCAGCTTAGGAGGCTCGACGAACACCGGGGAGCTGTTTTTT.